These 27 T cell receptor beta chains were sequenced from one sample in a study of blood T cell repertoires in COVID-19. TCRdb's table, derived via immunoSEQ multiplex PCR, lists solely in-frame clones and lacks some. This sample has some 78,000 clones, with 86% found just once. Material: peripheral blood. The origin of the receptors is a man in his fifties with active or convalescent COVID-19.

This chain links TRBV6-1 with TRBJ1-1; D remains ambiguous. V dropped 3 bases and J dropped 11 bases, with 13 bases sitting between them. CDR1 and CDR2 from the germline V gene are MNHNS and SASEGT. The CDR3 runs 12 residues. The CDR3 DNA reads TGTGCCAGCAGTGATGGGCCAACTGCGGCTTTCTTT. Protein sequence: CASSDGPTAAFF.

J is TRBJ2-3 and V is TRBV7-2; 10 bases agree with TRBD1. The germline gives CDR1 SGHTA, CDR2 FQGNSA. After removal of 6 bases from V and 5 bases from J, the junction contained 14 bases not matched to a gene. CDR3 size: 17 residues. CDR3 amino acids: CASRITAGGTGVDTQYF. The DNA of the CDR3 is TGTGCCAGCAGGATAACTGCCGGTGGGACAGGGGTAGATACGCAGTATTTT.

CDR3 coding DNA: TGTGCCAGCAGCAAACCAGGGGTTGCGGGGGGGCCCACAGATACGCAGTATTTT. Protein product: CASSKPGVAGGPTDTQYF. The V gene is TRBV21-1, the J gene TRBJ2-3; TRBD2 is the table's D call, not checked against the DNA. TRBV21-1 is a listed pseudogene. The CDR3 loop spans 18 amino acids.

The rearrangement links TRBV18 to TRBJ1-1; D is possibly TRBD1 (6 bases). The CDR3 has 17 amino acids. The germline V and J ends were trimmed by 3 bases and 1 base, with 18 bases remaining between them. Germline V gives CDR1 KGHSH, CDR2 LQKENI. In DNA form, the CDR3 reads TGTGCCAGCTCACCTTCGACAGCCTCAGGGGAGAACACTGAAGCTTTCTTT. It specifies CASSPSTASGENTEAFF.

This clone was seen a few times. This chain joins TRBV7-2 and TRBJ1-2; 11 positions match TRBD1. V lost 1 base to trimming and J lost 8 bases; unmatched junction nucleotides: 9. Germline CDR1 SGHTA, CDR2 FQGNSA. The CDR3 has 16 residues. CDR3 loop: CASSLVGADRGQGYTF. In DNA, the CDR3 is TGTGCCAGCAGCTTAGTAGGGGCGGACAGGGGGCAGGGCTACACCTTC.

A single count supports this clone. V is TRBV5-6 and J is TRBJ2-1; the match to TRBD2 covers 12 bases. Losses at the gene ends were 6 bases for V and 10 bases for J; bases not matched to a gene: 11. This CDR3 has 15 residues. Germline values: CDR1 SGHDT, CDR2 YYEEEE. CDR3 coding DNA: TGTGCCAGCATGGGGCAACTAGCGGGAGGCCCGGAGCAGTTCTTC. It encodes CASMGQLAGGPEQFF.

This rearrangement joins TRBV12-5 to TRBJ1-3; 7 bases map to TRBD1. Germline V CDR1 and CDR2: LGHNT, FRNRAP. V dropped 5 bases and J dropped 6; count of bases not matched to a gene: 7. The CDR3 covers 14 residues. The CDR3 here is CASGPPTGSNTIYF. In nucleotides, the CDR3 is TGTGCTAGTGGTCCACCGACAGGGTCAAACACCATATATTTT. The complete variable domain, with remaining parts taken from reference TRBV12-5 and TRBJ1-3, reads DARVTQTPRHKVTEMGQEVTMRCQPILGHNTVFWYRQTMMQGLELLAYFRNRAPLDDSGMPKDRFSAEMPDATLATLKIQPSEPRDSAVYFCASGPPTGSNTIYFGEGSWLTVV.

V usage is TRBV14 and J usage is TRBJ1-4; weak D call: TRBD1 (5 bases). Trimming took 1 base from V and 6 from J, leaving 15 bases between them. Germline V gene sequence: CDR1 SGHDN, CDR2 FVKESK. This CDR3 has 16 residues. The CDR3 nucleotides read TGTGCCAGCAGCCAAGCGATAAGGGGTCGGCATGAAAAACTGTTTTTT. Translation: CASSQAIRGRHEKLFF.

The CDR3 DNA follows: TGTGCCAGCAGTGAAGAGCGGGGGGGAGGGAATGAGCAGTTCTTC. Amino acids: CASSEERGGGNEQFF. J is TRBJ2-1 and V is TRBV6-1; 10 positions match TRBD2. CDR1 MNHNS and CDR2 SASEGT come from the germline V gene. The CDR3 spans 15 residues. V lost 1 base, J lost 7 bases, and 4 bases stayed unmatched.

V usage is TRBV5-1 and J usage is TRBJ2-7, with D maybe TRBD2 (5 bases). In germline, CDR1 is SGHRS, CDR2 YFSETQ. This CDR3 is built from 17 residues. Trimming cost V 1 base and J 7 bases, with 24 bases left between them. In DNA form, the CDR3 reads TGCGCCAGCAGCTTGTACGTCAGCGGATCCTCGATCCGGGAGCAGTACTTC. Translating it yields CASSLYVSGSSIREQYF.

The rearrangement uses TRBV6-6 and TRBJ2-7, with 7 nucleotides matching TRBD1. The CDR3 length is 15 residues. Per germline, CDR1 MNHNY and CDR2 SVGAGI (reference sequence). Trimming at V came to 6 bases and at J to 1 base, leaving 9 bases not matched to a gene. CDR3 DNA: TGTGCCAGCAGGGAACCGGGACAGAAATCCTACGAGCAGTACTTC. This encodes CASREPGQKSYEQYF.

In nucleotides, the CDR3 is TGTGCCAGCAGCTTAGCGGGGGGTTACAATGAGCAGTTCTTC. Its translation: CASSLAGGYNEQFF. The chain carries TRBV7-8 and TRBJ2-1; possibly TRBD2 for D (6 bases). Germline CDR1 is SGHVS and CDR2 is FQNEAQ. The V and J ends lost 0 bases and 4 bases respectively, with 7 bases between them. The length of the CDR3 is 14 residues.

The CDR3 protein is CASSSLGGQETQYF. CDR3 nucleotide sequence: TGCGCCAGCAGCTCCCTAGGGGGTCAAGAGACCCAGTACTTC. The chain joins TRBV5-1 to TRBJ2-5, with D perhaps matching TRBD1 (6 bases). The CDR3 is 14 residues long. CDR1 and CDR2 from the germline V gene are SGHRS and YFSETQ. V was clipped by 3 bases and J by 2 bases, with 11 bases between them.

The rearrangement uses TRBV4-3 and TRBJ2-5; TRBD2 matches 10 bases. The V gene end was trimmed by 4 bases and the J gene end by 5 bases; junction bases not matched to a gene: 10. In germline, CDR1 is LGHNA, CDR2 YSLEER. This CDR3 contains 16 residues. In nucleotides, the CDR3 is TGCGCCAGCAGCCGATTAGCGGGGGGCACGGGGGAGACCCAGTACTTC. It is translated as CASSRLAGGTGETQYF.

This chain links TRBV11-2 with TRBJ2-4; 10 bases are a match to TRBD2. The CDR3 spans 14 residues. With V trimmed by 8 bases and J by 5 bases, 6 bases remained unmatched. CDR1 is SGHAT and CDR2 is FQNNGV in the germline V gene. The CDR3 DNA reads as TGTGCCAGCTCAACTGGACTAGCGGAAAACATTCAGTACTTC. Amino acid sequence: CASSTGLAENIQYF.

The sample holds one count of this clone. This chain uses TRBV6-5 with TRBJ1-4; D is ambiguous. CDR1 MNHEY and CDR2 SVGAGI come from the germline V gene. This CDR3 is 15 amino acids long. Trimming took 1 base from V and 6 from J, leaving 12 bases between them. CDR3 bases: TGTGCCAGCAGTTACTTAGGCGGAGAGGATGAAAAACTGTTTTTT. Translated, it gives CASSYLGGEDEKLFF.

This sequence joins TRBV7-7 and TRBJ2-2, with 8 positions matching TRBD1. Per germline, CDR1 SSHAT and CDR2 FNYEAQ (reference sequence). This CDR3 spans 16 amino acids. V dropped 4 bases and J dropped 4; count of bases not matched to a gene: 8. In DNA, the CDR3 is TGTGCCAGCAGCTCGACAGGGGCGATGGGCACCGGGGAGCTGTTTTTT. This gives the protein CASSSTGAMGTGELFF.

The V and J genes are TRBV5-1 and TRBJ2-2; TRBD1 agrees at 8 bases. CDR1 SGHRS and CDR2 YFSETQ come from the germline V gene. V lost 4 bases, J lost 1 base, and 0 bases stayed unmatched. The CDR3 consists of 14 residues. Here the CDR3 DNA reads TGCGCCAGCAGCGGGACAGGGAACACCGGGGAGCTGTTTTTT. The encoded protein is CASSGTGNTGELFF.

The chain carries TRBV18 and TRBJ1-2; TRBD1 matches at 9 bases. V lost 4 bases and J lost 1; bases outside the gene matches: 4. Germline-derived CDR1 and CDR2 are KGHSH and LQKENI. This CDR3 comprises 15 residues. Here the CDR3 DNA reads TGTGCCAGCTCACTCCGGGACAGGGATAACTATGGCTACACCTTC. As protein: CASSLRDRDNYGYTF. The full variable domain, rest sourced from reference TRBV18 and TRBJ1-2, is NAGVMQNPRHLVRRRGQEARLRCSPMKGHSHVYWYRQLPEEGLKFMVYLQKENIIDESGMPKERFSAEFPKEGPSILRIQQVVRGDSAAYFCASSLRDRDNYGYTFGSGTRLTVV.

The chain has TRBV19 and TRBJ1-6, with 9 positions matching TRBD1. With 7 bases clipped from V and 8 bases from J, the junction kept 9 bases outside the gene matches. Germline assignment: CDR1 LNHDA and CDR2 SQIVND (reference sequence). There are 15 residues in the CDR3. This CDR3 is CASIARGTGYSPLHF. As DNA, the CDR3 is TGTGCCAGTATCGCCAGGGGGACAGGGTATTCACCCCTCCACTTT.

V gene TRBV4-1 combines with J gene TRBJ2-5; 11 bases are a match to TRBD2. V shed 2 bases, J shed 1 base, and the junction held 3 bases outside the gene matches. Germline CDR1 reads MGHRA; CDR2 reads YSYEKL. CDR3 length: 16 amino acids. The CDR3 DNA reads TGCGCCAGCAGCCAACAGGGGACTAGCGGCCAAGAGACCCAGTACTTC. Protein: CASSQQGTSGQETQYF.

The chain has TRBV6-1 and TRBJ1-1; 8 nucleotides match TRBD1. V gave up 2 bases and J gave up 0 bases; unmatched junction bases: 8. The length of the CDR3 is 17 residues. CDR1 is MNHNS, CDR2 SASEGT, per germline. The chain's CDR3 is CASSELAGGIMNTEAFF. DNA of the CDR3: TGTGCCAGCAGTGAACTGGCAGGGGGCATTATGAACACTGAAGCTTTCTTT.

The rearrangement uses TRBV4-3 and TRBJ2-2; D unclear. V lost 4 bases and J lost 3, with 9 bases in between. This CDR3 is built from 14 residues. Looked up from germline, CDR1 is LGHNA and CDR2 is YSLEER. The CDR3 DNA reads TGCGCCAGCAGCCGAGGTCCTTACACCGGGGAGCTGTTTTTT. Its translation: CASSRGPYTGELFF.

The chain links TRBV11-2 to TRBJ2-5, with 8 positions matching TRBD2. The germline CDR1 and CDR2 sequences are SGHAT and FQNNGV. The length of the CDR3 is 15 residues. With 2 bases clipped from V and 3 bases from J, the junction kept 5 bases outside the gene matches. CDR3: CASSLPPGLEETQYF. In DNA, the CDR3 is TGTGCCAGCAGCTTACCACCGGGACTAGAAGAGACCCAGTACTTC.

J is TRBJ1-2 and V is TRBV19; tentative D call: TRBD1 (6 bases). The CDR3 is 14 residues long. The V and J ends lost 7 bases and 3 bases respectively, with 15 bases between them. Per the germline V gene, CDR1 is LNHDA and CDR2 is SQIVND (reference sequence). The CDR3 DNA reads TGTGCCAGTATTGCCCTGGGACAAGACTATGGCTACACCTTC. Translation: CASIALGQDYGYTF. Together with reference TRBV19 and TRBJ1-2, the CDR3 gives the full variable domain: DGGITQSPKYLFRKEGQNVTLSCEQNLNHDAMYWYRQDPGQGLRLIYYSQIVNDFQKGDIAEGYSVSREKKESFPLTVTSAQKNPTAFYLCASIALGQDYGYTFGSGTRLTVV.

The V call is TRBV18, the J call TRBJ2-5; D possibly corresponds to TRBD2 (6 bases). Trimming cost V 4 bases and J 5 bases, with 8 bases left between them. Germline values: CDR1 KGHSH, CDR2 LQKENI. The CDR3 is 12 residues long. The CDR3 here is CASSLAGETQYF. In DNA form, the CDR3 reads TGTGCCAGCTCACTTGCGGGGGAGACCCAGTACTTC. The full variable domain, rest sourced from reference TRBV18 and TRBJ2-5, is NAGVMQNPRHLVRRRGQEARLRCSPMKGHSHVYWYRQLPEEGLKFMVYLQKENIIDESGMPKERFSAEFPKEGPSILRIQQVVRGDSAAYFCASSLAGETQYFGPGTRLLVL.

The chain couples TRBV29-1 to TRBJ2-3; 8 bases are a match to TRBD1. Germline CDR1 is SQVTM and CDR2 is ANQGSEA. This CDR3 is built from 16 residues. Trimming at V came to 4 bases and at J to 0 bases, leaving 9 bases not matched to a gene. In DNA form, the CDR3 reads TGCAGCGTTGCAGGGGGCCCAGATATGAGCACAGATACGCAGTATTTT. Encoded protein: CSVAGGPDMSTDTQYF.